This entry lists 17 T cell receptor beta chains sequenced from one sample in a study of technical replicates of blood from a handful of donors. Sequencing used immunoSEQ multiplex PCR; TCRdb keeps in-frame clones, though not all of them. This sample has around 83,000 clones, with 94% found just once. Sequenced material: T cells isolated from PBMCs. Source of these receptors: a human donor in good health.

A single count supports this clone. This chain joins TRBV27 and TRBJ2-2, with a weak D call TRBD1 (6 bases). Trimming pared 4 bases from V and 6 bases from J, leaving 15 bases between. The CDR3 runs 15 residues. Looked up from germline, CDR1 is MNHEY and CDR2 is SMNVEV (reference sequence). The CDR3 loop reads CASSSEQGIPGELFF. The CDR3 region has the DNA TGTGCCAGCAGTTCAGAACAGGGAATCCCCGGGGAGCTGTTTTTT.

The genes are TRBV7-2 and TRBJ1-3; D is possibly TRBD1 (5 bases). V shed 4 bases and J shed 5 bases, with 15 bases lying between them. Germline CDR1 and CDR2: SGHTA and FQGNSA. This CDR3 region has 15 residues. CDR3 loop: CASSSALDTRNTIYF. The CDR3 coding sequence is TGTGCCAGCAGCTCGGCCCTGGACACCAGAAACACCATATATTTT.

V and J are TRBV6-1 and TRBJ2-5; no clear D gene. The CDR3 runs to 13 residues. CDR1 is MNHNS, CDR2 SASEGT, per germline. V was trimmed by 5 bases and J by 4 bases, leaving 11 bases between them. This CDR3 is CASSPGDRETQYF. The CDR3 DNA reads as TGTGCCAGCAGTCCAGGTGACCGAGAGACCCAGTACTTC.

The J gene is TRBJ1-2, the V gene TRBV19, with 10 nucleotides matching TRBD1. The CDR3 is 14 amino acids. Germline CDR1 reads LNHDA; CDR2 reads SQIVND (reference sequence). With V trimmed by 4 bases and J by 7 bases, 6 bases remained unmatched. CDR3 protein: CASSRDRGSGGYTF. The CDR3 DNA reads as TGTGCCAGTAGTAGGGACAGGGGAAGTGGTGGCTACACCTTC.

The chain carries TRBV5-1 and TRBJ2-7, with D possibly matching TRBD2 (7 bases). Looked up from germline, CDR1 is SGHRS and CDR2 is YFSETQ. The CDR3 is 15 amino acids. V was pared by 3 bases and J by 3 bases, with 16 bases between. CDR3 nucleotide sequence: TGCGCCAGCAGCTCGACGGGGGGCTCGCGCTACGAGCAGTACTTC. Amino acids: CASSSTGGSRYEQYF.

The chain's CDR3 is CASSQDPAGGYEQFF. The DNA for the CDR3 is TGCGCCAGCAGCCAAGATCCAGCGGGGGGGTATGAGCAGTTCTTC. V and J are TRBV4-1 and TRBJ2-1, with 10 positions matching TRBD2. This CDR3 region has 15 residues. Germline-derived CDR1 and CDR2 are MGHRA and YSYEKL. With V trimmed by 0 bases and J by 8 bases, 4 bases remained unmatched.

The chain is built from TRBV4-1 and TRBJ1-1; the D gene is possibly TRBD1 (5 bases). Per the germline V gene, CDR1 is MGHRA and CDR2 is YSYEKL. Trimming took 4 bases from V and 1 from J, leaving 7 bases between them. The CDR3 is 13 residues long. The DNA for the CDR3 is TGCGCCAGCAGCCCGGGGGGGAACACTGAAGCTTTCTTT. Encoded protein: CASSPGGNTEAFF.

The J gene is TRBJ1-1, the V gene TRBV7-8, with TRBD1 as a possible D gene (5 bases). The CDR3 sequence is 13 residues long. Looked up from germline, CDR1 is SGHVS and CDR2 is FQNEAQ. Trimming left V 2 bases short and J 4 bases short, with 8 bases between. The CDR3 nucleotides are TGTGCCAGCAGCTTATCGGGGGGCACTGAAGCTTTCTTT. Translation: CASSLSGGTEAFF.

The chain joins TRBV4-2 to TRBJ2-7, with TRBD1 as a possible D gene (5 bases). Trimming left V 3 bases short and J 2 bases short, with 14 bases between. Germline loops: CDR1 LGHNA, CDR2 YNFKEQ. The CDR3 is 15 amino acids. In DNA form, the CDR3 reads TGTGCCAGCAGCCACCAAAAGGGGAAGGCCTACGAGCAGTACTTC. Its translation: CASSHQKGKAYEQYF.

V usage is TRBV6-5 and J usage is TRBJ2-3; tentatively, D is TRBD2 (6 bases). Germline CDR1 and CDR2: MNHEY and SVGAGI. This CDR3 contains 15 residues. Trimming pared 5 bases from V and 0 bases from J, leaving 12 bases between. As DNA, the CDR3 is TGTGCCAGCAGTAATAGCGGAGTTAGCACAGATACGCAGTATTTT. Translating it yields CASSNSGVSTDTQYF.

The V call is TRBV18, the J call TRBJ2-1, with TRBD2 as a possible D gene (6 bases). Between the trimmed V and J ends, which lost 3 bases and 9 bases, there was a span of 15 bases. This CDR3 is built from 14 residues. Germline loops: CDR1 KGHSH, CDR2 LQKENI. CDR3 amino acids: CASSPNREAGEQFF. The CDR3 DNA reads as TGTGCCAGCTCACCCAATAGGGAGGCGGGTGAGCAGTTCTTC. The entire variable domain, with the rest obtained from reference TRBV18 and TRBJ2-1, is as follows: NAGVMQNPRHLVRRRGQEARLRCSPMKGHSHVYWYRQLPEEGLKFMVYLQKENIIDESGMPKERFSAEFPKEGPSILRIQQVVRGDSAAYFCASSPNREAGEQFFGPGTRLTVL.

This chain links TRBV28 with TRBJ2-1, with D tentatively TRBD1 (5 bases). Trimming removed 5 bases at V and 0 bases at J, with 14 bases between. Germline V gene sequence: CDR1 MDHEN, CDR2 SYDVKM. CDR3 length equals 16 residues. DNA for the CDR3: TGTGCCAGCAGTCCCGGACACCAGAGCTCCTACAATGAGCAGTTCTTC. Residues: CASSPGHQSSYNEQFF.

The chain has TRBV6-5 and TRBJ2-4; 7 bases agree with TRBD2. CDR1 is MNHEY and CDR2 is SVGAGI in the germline V gene. This CDR3 has 14 residues. V was pared by 6 bases and J by 6 bases, with 8 bases of the junction left unmatched. CDR3 sequence reads: CASSRSSGGNIQYF. The DNA of the CDR3 is TGTGCCAGCAGCCGGTCGTCGGGGGGAAACATTCAGTACTTC.

The rearrangement links TRBV19 to TRBJ1-1; TRBD1 agrees at 7 bases. The trim removed 6 bases at V and 1 base at J, leaving 11 bases unmatched. This CDR3 spans 16 amino acids. Germline CDR1 reads LNHDA; CDR2 reads SQIVND (reference sequence). The CDR3 spells CASRQGYGSGNTEAFF. In nucleotides, the CDR3 is TGTGCCAGTAGACAGGGGTACGGTTCCGGGAACACTGAAGCTTTCTTT.

This CDR3 reads CSAEAGRRDTIYF. The CDR3 coding sequence is TGCAGCGCCGAAGCGGGGAGAAGGGACACCATATATTTT. The chain recombines TRBV29-1 with TRBJ1-3, with no clear D. Trimming shortened V by 7 bases and J by 8 bases, and 18 bases separated the two germline ends. Germline-derived CDR1 and CDR2 are SQVTM and ANQGSEA. This CDR3 spans 13 amino acids. The entire variable domain, with the rest obtained from reference TRBV29-1 and TRBJ1-3, is as follows: SAVISQKPSRDICQRGTSLTIQCQVDSQVTMMFWYRQQPGQSLTLIATANQGSEATYESGFVIDKFPISRPNLTFSTLTVSNMSPEDSSIYLCSAEAGRRDTIYFGEGSWLTVV.

This sequence joins TRBV7-9 and TRBJ1-1; TRBD1 is a possible D gene (5 bases). The CDR3 extends over 14 amino acids. V lost 3 bases and J lost 4, with 12 bases in between. Germline assignment: CDR1 SEHNR and CDR2 FQNEAQ (reference sequence). The chain's CDR3 is CASSFGGSTTEAFF. Here the CDR3 DNA reads TGTGCCAGCAGCTTTGGGGGGTCGACCACTGAAGCTTTCTTT.

This chain joins TRBV5-1 and TRBJ1-1, with 7 positions matching TRBD1. This CDR3 region has 13 residues. Germline CDR1 is SGHRS and CDR2 is YFSETQ. With 7 bases clipped from V and 1 base from J, the junction kept 4 bases outside the gene matches. The CDR3 reads CASQGQTNTEAFF. In DNA form, the CDR3 reads TGCGCCAGCCAGGGACAGACGAACACTGAAGCTTTCTTT.